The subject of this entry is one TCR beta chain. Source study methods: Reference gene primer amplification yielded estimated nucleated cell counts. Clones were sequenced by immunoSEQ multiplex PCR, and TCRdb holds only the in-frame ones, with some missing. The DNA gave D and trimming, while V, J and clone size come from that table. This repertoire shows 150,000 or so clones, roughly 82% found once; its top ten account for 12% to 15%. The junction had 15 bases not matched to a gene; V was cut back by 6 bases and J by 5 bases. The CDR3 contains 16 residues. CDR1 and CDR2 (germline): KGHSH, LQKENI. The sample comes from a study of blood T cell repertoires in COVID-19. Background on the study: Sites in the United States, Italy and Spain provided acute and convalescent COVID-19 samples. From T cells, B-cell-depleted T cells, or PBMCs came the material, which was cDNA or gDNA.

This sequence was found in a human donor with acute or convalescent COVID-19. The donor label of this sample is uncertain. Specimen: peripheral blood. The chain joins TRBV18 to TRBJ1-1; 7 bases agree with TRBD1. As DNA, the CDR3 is TGTGCCAGCTCCCCCAGAGGAGGGGGCCGGGAGACTGAAGCTTTCTTT. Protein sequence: CASSPRGGGRETEAFF. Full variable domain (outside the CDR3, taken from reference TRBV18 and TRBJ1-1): NAGVMQNPRHLVRRRGQEARLRCSPMKGHSHVYWYRQLPEEGLKFMVYLQKENIIDESGMPKERFSAEFPKEGPSILRIQQVVRGDSAAYFCASSPRGGGRETEAFFGQGTRLTVV.